A single sample is the source of the 10 T cell receptor beta chains below, sequenced in a study of shared clonotypes between healthy human individuals. The repertoire was sequenced with immunoSEQ multiplex PCR; TCRdb's copy has only in-frame clones and lacks some. The sample records some 900,000 clones, over 60% being singletons. The specimen sequenced was memory CD4+ T cells sorted from blood. Subset meaning: CD45RA-negative fraction. Receptors originate from a man aged 18-30 years in good health.

CDR3 amino acids: CASSQLGYYGYTF. The CDR3 coding sequence is TGCGCCAGCAGCCAACTTGGGTACTATGGCTACACCTTC. This chain joins TRBV4-1 and TRBJ1-2; D not certain. V lost 2 bases and J lost 3, with 7 bases in between. Germline V CDR1 and CDR2: MGHRA, YSYEKL. The CDR3 runs 13 residues.

About this clone itself: Other DNA sequences in the sample encode the same CDR3. The chain combines TRBV30 with TRBJ1-2; D unresolved. Germline lookup yields CDR1 GTSNPN and CDR2 SVGIG (reference sequence). V shed 0 bases and J shed 1 base, with 6 bases lying between them. This CDR3 has 13 residues. The CDR3 bases are TGTGCCTGGAGTGTAGCCGGTAACTATGGCTACACCTTC. Translated: CAWSVAGNYGYTF.

This clone was counted many times. The chain couples TRBV19 to TRBJ2-3; 8 bases line up with TRBD1. There are 14 residues in the CDR3. From germline, CDR1 is LNHDA and CDR2 SQIVND (reference sequence). V trimming: 8 bases; J trimming: 3 bases; junction bases outside the gene matches: 7. CDR3 residues: CASARTGTTDTQYF. The DNA of the CDR3 is TGTGCCAGTGCCAGGACAGGGACGACAGATACGCAGTATTTT. The whole variable domain, filled in from reference TRBV19 and TRBJ2-3, reads DGGITQSPKYLFRKEGQNVTLSCEQNLNHDAMYWYRQDPGQGLRLIYYSQIVNDFQKGDIAEGYSVSREKKESFPLTVTSAQKNPTAFYLCASARTGTTDTQYFGPGTRLTVL.

In the case of this clone: The same CDR3 is also encoded by other DNA sequences in this sample. The V call is TRBV28, the J call TRBJ2-1; D is possibly TRBD1 or TRBD2 (5 bases each). Deletions cut 8 bases from V and 1 base from J, with 6 bases between. The CDR3 runs 12 residues. Germline lookup yields CDR1 MDHEN and CDR2 SYDVKM. This chain's CDR3 is CASGTSYNEQFF. CDR3 bases: TGTGCCAGCGGGACGTCCTACAATGAGCAGTTCTTC.

About this clone: Other DNA sequences from this sample encode an identical CDR3 as well. CDR3 in amino acids: CASSPRQGSSYEQYF. In DNA form, the CDR3 reads TGCGCCAGCAGCCCGCGACAGGGTTCTTCCTACGAGCAGTACTTC. The chain joins TRBV5-1 to TRBJ2-7; 7 nucleotides line up with TRBD1. CDR1 and CDR2 (germline): SGHRS, YFSETQ. Trimming at V came to 4 bases and at J to 1 base, leaving 8 bases not matched to a gene. The CDR3 has 15 residues.

The rearrangement links TRBV9 to TRBJ1-6; a possible D gene is TRBD1 (6 bases). CDR1 is SGDLS, CDR2 YYNGEE, per germline. This CDR3 comprises 15 residues. V dropped 2 bases and J dropped 6 bases, with 12 bases sitting between them. In nucleotides, the CDR3 is TGTGCCAGCAGCGTTTCCGGACAGTCTAATTCACCCCTCCACTTT. Translation: CASSVSGQSNSPLHF.

The chain joins TRBV27 to TRBJ1-1; D call uncertain. This CDR3 comprises 16 residues. The V end lost 5 bases, the J end lost 0 bases, and 16 bases lay between the germline ends. Germline V gene data show CDR1 as MNHEY and CDR2 as SMNVEV (reference sequence). In DNA form, the CDR3 reads TGTGCCAGCAGTACCCGGTCCGTCGGGATGAACACTGAAGCTTTCTTT. Its protein is CASSTRSVGMNTEAFF.

Notes on this clone: At one of its ends the junction is not consistent with the germline gene, which may arise from a read error. V is TRBV2 and J is TRBJ2-5; 15 positions agree with TRBD2. Germline assignment: CDR1 SNHLY and CDR2 FYNNEI. This CDR3 has 11 amino acids. In DNA form, the CDR3 reads TGTGCCAGCGGACTAGCGGGGGGGTGGAACTTC. Amino acids: CASGLAGGWNF. The complete variable domain, with remaining parts taken from reference TRBV2 and TRBJ2-5, reads EPEVTQTPSHQVTQMGQEVILRCVPISNHLYFYWYRQILGQKVEFLVSFYNNEISEKSEIFDDQFSVERPDGSNFTLKIRSTKLEDSAMYFCASGLAGGWNFGPGTRLLVL.

The chain carries TRBV2 and TRBJ1-2; unclear D gene. Germline assignment: CDR1 SNHLY and CDR2 FYNNEI. The CDR3 length is 13 residues. The V gene lost 7 bases and the J gene lost 4 bases, with 13 bases spanning the gap. The CDR3 loop is CASTERTSYGYTF. In nucleotides, the CDR3 is TGTGCCAGCACGGAGCGGACGAGCTATGGCTACACCTTC.

In DNA, the CDR3 is TGTGCCAGCAGCTTGGCATTGGGACAGGGAGTCTACAATGAGCAGTTCTTC. Its translation: CASSLALGQGVYNEQFF. This chain uses TRBV5-6 with TRBJ2-1; 9 nucleotides agree with TRBD1. This CDR3 is 17 amino acids long. The V gene end was trimmed by 0 bases and the J gene end by 3 bases; junction bases not matched to a gene: 7. Germline V gene sequence: CDR1 SGHDT, CDR2 YYEEEE. Filled out from reference TRBV5-6 and TRBJ2-1, the complete variable domain reads DAGVTQSPTHLIKTRGQQVTLRCSPKSGHDTVSWYQQALGQGPQFIFQYYEEEERQRGNFPDRFSGHQFPNYSSELNVNALLLGDSALYLCASSLALGQGVYNEQFFGPGTRLTVL.